One sample yielded the 9 T cell receptor beta chains listed below, sequenced in a study of blood T cell repertoires in COVID-19. TCRdb's copy holds only in-frame clones and misses some; the assay was immunoSEQ multiplex PCR. The sample lists 85,000 to 100,000 clones, about two thirds occurring once. Sequencing was performed on peripheral blood. Receptors originate from a woman in her fifties or sixties in a cohort sampled during active or convalescent COVID-19.

DNA for the CDR3: TGTGCCAGCAGCTTTGCCGGCGGGGGAGCAGATACGCAGTATTTT. Translation: CASSFAGGGADTQYF. The gene calls are TRBV7-3 and TRBJ2-3; 7 bases line up with TRBD2. The CDR3 runs 15 residues. J lost 4 bases, V lost 3 bases, and 7 bases had no gene match. Germline values: CDR1 SGHTA, CDR2 FQGTGA.

The table lists this clone with a few counts. The V call is TRBV7-6, the J call TRBJ2-3; D is uncertain. Germline V gene data show CDR1 as SGHVS and CDR2 as FNYEAQ. The CDR3 spans 12 residues. CDR3 in DNA: TGTCCAAATCGACACCTCACAGATACGCAGTATTTT. As protein: CPNRHLTDTQYF.

This chain uses TRBV7-2 with TRBJ1-3, with D maybe TRBD1 (6 bases). CDR3 length equals 16 residues. Trimming took off 1 base at V and 5 bases at J, with 15 bases between the two ends. Germline CDR1 and CDR2: SGHTA and FQGNSA. The DNA of the CDR3 is TGTGCCAGCAGCTTAGTATCTCGACAGGTGAGAAACACCATATATTTT. It codes for CASSLVSRQVRNTIYF.

This clone came up a few times. The V gene is TRBV19, the J gene TRBJ1-1; 7 bases are a match to TRBD1. V lost 5 bases, J lost 2 bases, and 8 bases stayed unmatched. The CDR3 is 15 residues long. Germline V gives CDR1 LNHDA, CDR2 SQIVND (reference sequence). Here the CDR3 DNA reads TGTGCCAGTAGTTTCGCCGGGACAGCTAACACTGAAGCTTTCTTT. Amino acids: CASSFAGTANTEAFF.

The rearrangement uses TRBV28 and TRBJ1-5; D is unresolved. Germline V gives CDR1 MDHEN, CDR2 SYDVKM. Trimming pared 4 bases from V and 4 bases from J, leaving 11 bases between. The CDR3 is 14 amino acids. The CDR3 loop reads CASSYRVRNQPQHF. The CDR3 nucleotides are TGTGCCAGCAGTTATCGGGTTAGGAATCAGCCCCAGCATTTT.

Comment on this clone: A much larger clonotype is one base distant, so this may be a read error. Additional DNA sequences in this sample encode the identical CDR3. The chain employs TRBV7-3 and TRBJ1-2; TRBD1 is a possible D gene (5 bases). This CDR3 spans 13 amino acids. Germline V gene lookup returns CDR1 SGHTA and CDR2 FQGTGA. V dropped 5 bases and J dropped 2 bases, with 9 bases sitting between them. CDR3 DNA sequence: TGTGCCAGCAGCCCCGACAGAAACTATGGCTACACCTTC. Translated, it gives CASSPDRNYGYTF.

The gene calls are TRBV6-5 and TRBJ1-5; 8 bases fit TRBD1. V shed 7 bases and J 7 bases; nucleotides not matched to a gene: 9. Germline CDR1 is MNHEY and CDR2 is SVGAGI. This CDR3 has 14 amino acids. The CDR3 bases are TGTGCCAGCAAGGGCCATCAGGGGGCACAGCCCCAGCATTTT. Translating gives CASKGHQGAQPQHF.

There are many counts of this clone. The chain employs TRBV7-3 and TRBJ2-1; weak D call: TRBD1 (5 bases). V lost 2 bases and J lost 6, with 8 bases in between. CDR3 size: 13 residues. CDR1 is SGHTA and CDR2 is FQGTGA in the germline V gene. This CDR3 reads CASSLDRPNEQFF. The CDR3 DNA follows: TGTGCCAGCAGCTTAGACAGACCCAATGAGCAGTTCTTC.

The chain recombines TRBV19 with TRBJ2-2; D gene unclear. Per germline, CDR1 LNHDA and CDR2 SQIVND (reference sequence). The length of the CDR3 is 14 residues. V lost 5 bases and J 3 bases, leaving 10 bases between the germline ends. In DNA, the CDR3 is TGTGCCAGTAGTCTCAGGTGGGACACCGGGGAGCTGTTTTTT. Protein product: CASSLRWDTGELFF.